The present T cell receptor beta chain was sequenced within a study of blood T cell repertoires in COVID-19. About the research overall: Researchers got acute and convalescent COVID-19 samples from the United States, Italy and Spain.

The CDR3 is 15 residues long. After removal of 1 base from V and 4 bases from J, the junction contained 3 bases not matched to a gene. CDR1 and CDR2 from the germline V gene are MGHRA and YSYEKL. Seattle patients were enrolled during active infection and followed longitudinally. Only in-frame clones appear in the TCRdb table, and some are missing; sequencing was by immunoSEQ multiplex PCR. The sample has roughly 180,000 clones; 79% are singletons. This sequence joins TRBV4-1 and TRBJ1-1; 10 bases align to TRBD1. The TCR comes from a woman aged 60 to 75 with COVID-19, enrolled during active disease. Sequences were obtained from peripheral blood. Written as DNA, the CDR3 is TGCGCCAGCAGCCAAGGACAGGGGGCCAGCACTGAAGCTTTCTTT. This codes for CASSQGQGASTEAFF.